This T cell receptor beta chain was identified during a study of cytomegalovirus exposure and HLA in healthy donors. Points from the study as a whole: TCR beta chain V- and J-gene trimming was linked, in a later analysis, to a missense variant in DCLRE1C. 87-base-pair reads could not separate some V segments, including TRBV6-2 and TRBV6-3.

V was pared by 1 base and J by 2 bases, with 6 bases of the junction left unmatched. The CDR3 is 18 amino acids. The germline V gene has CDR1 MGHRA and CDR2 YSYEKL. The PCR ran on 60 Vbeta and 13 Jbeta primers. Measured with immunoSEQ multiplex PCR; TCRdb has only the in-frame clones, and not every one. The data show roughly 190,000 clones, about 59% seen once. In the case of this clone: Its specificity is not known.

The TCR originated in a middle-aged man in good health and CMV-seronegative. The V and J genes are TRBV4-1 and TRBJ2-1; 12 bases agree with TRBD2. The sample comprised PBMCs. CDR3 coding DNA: TGCGCCAGCAGCCAAGTCCATGGACTAGCGGGACCCTACAATGAGCAGTTCTTC. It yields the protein CASSQVHGLAGPYNEQFF.